This T cell receptor (beta chain) was documented in a study of molecular identifiers for immune sequencing clone quantification. This clonotype was detected many times. Sorting defined naive CD8 T cells as CD8+CD4-CCR7+CD45RA+. V gave up 2 bases and J gave up 8 bases; unmatched junction bases: 8. Germline lookup yields CDR1 SEHNR and CDR2 FQNEAQ (reference sequence). This CDR3 spans 15 amino acids. It was with previously described methods and listed TCR primers that bulk TCR libraries were made. In TCRdb, the PCR reads were re-called with MiXCR into one record per CDR3 protein. The sample shows about 23,000 distinct CDR3 sequences, 17% of them seen only once.

This clonotype was sampled from a human donor in good health. Some libraries in this study had Jurkat cell RNA spiked in. This chain links TRBV7-9 with TRBJ2-1, with 8 nucleotides matching TRBD1. Material for sequencing was naive CD8+ T cells from blood, with Jurkat cell RNA spiked in. Subset denoted: FACS-sorted CD8+CD4-CCR7+CD45RA+ naive T cells. The CDR3 here is CASSLRTGSRDEQFF. CDR3 nucleotide sequence: TGTGCCAGCAGCTTAAGGACAGGGAGCAGGGATGAGCAGTTCTTC.